One and the same sample provided the 2 T cell receptor beta chains below, sequenced in a study of OX40 agonist ivuxolimab in advanced cancers. The table came from immunoSEQ multiplex PCR; TCRdb's copy has only in-frame clones and leaves some out. In the table there are about 55,000 clones, approximately 84% of which are singletons. Sequencing used CD4+ or CD8+ T cells sorted from blood, obtained in a trial of the OX40 agonist ivuxolimab. The receptors shown here come from an adult with an advanced solid tumor such as melanoma, head and neck, liver or kidney cancer.

J is TRBJ2-7 and V is TRBV27, with a weak D call TRBD1 (5 bases). The CDR3 covers 13 residues. Germline V gene sequence: CDR1 MNHEY, CDR2 SMNVEV (reference sequence). V lost 6 bases to trimming and J lost 6 bases, with 15 bases between them. CDR3 DNA sequence: TGTGCCAGCAGCCGAATAGGGGTGGGCGAGCAGTACTTC. This sequence encodes CASSRIGVGEQYF.

The chain links TRBV6-6 to TRBJ2-7; TRBD2 agrees at 8 bases. Germline-derived CDR1 and CDR2 are MNHNY and SVGAGI (reference sequence). Trimming took 9 bases from V and 6 from J; bases not matched to a gene: 7. The CDR3 has 12 residues. CDR3 residues: CASKPGLGEQYF. The CDR3 nucleotides read TGTGCCAGTAAACCGGGACTAGGCGAGCAGTACTTC.